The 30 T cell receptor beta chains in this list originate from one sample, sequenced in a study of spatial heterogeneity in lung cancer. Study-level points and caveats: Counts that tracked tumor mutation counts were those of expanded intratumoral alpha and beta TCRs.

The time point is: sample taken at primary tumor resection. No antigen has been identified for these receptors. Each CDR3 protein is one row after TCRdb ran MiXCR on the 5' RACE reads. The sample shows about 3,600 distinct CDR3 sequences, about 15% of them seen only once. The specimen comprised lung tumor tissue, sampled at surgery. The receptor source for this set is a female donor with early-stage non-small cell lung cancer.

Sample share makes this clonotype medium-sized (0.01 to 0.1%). The CDR3 DNA follows: TGTGCCAGCAGTCACAATCCTAACTATGGCTACACCTTC. This encodes CASSHNPNYGYTF. The chain joins TRBV28 to TRBJ1-2; D is unclear. Germline assignment: CDR1 MDHEN and CDR2 SYDVKM. This CDR3 spans 13 amino acids. V was trimmed by 5 bases and J by 0 bases, leaving 7 bases between them.

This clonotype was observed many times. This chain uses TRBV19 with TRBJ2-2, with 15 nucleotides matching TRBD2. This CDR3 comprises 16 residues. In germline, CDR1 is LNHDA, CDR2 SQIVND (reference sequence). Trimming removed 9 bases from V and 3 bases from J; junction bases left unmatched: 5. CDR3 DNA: TGTGCCAGCTGGACTAGCGGGGGGGCCTACACCGGGGAGCTGTTTTTT. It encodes CASWTSGGAYTGELFF. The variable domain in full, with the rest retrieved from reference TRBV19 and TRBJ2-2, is DGGITQSPKYLFRKEGQNVTLSCEQNLNHDAMYWYRQDPGQGLRLIYYSQIVNDFQKGDIAEGYSVSREKKESFPLTVTSAQKNPTAFYLCASWTSGGAYTGELFFGEGSRLTVL.

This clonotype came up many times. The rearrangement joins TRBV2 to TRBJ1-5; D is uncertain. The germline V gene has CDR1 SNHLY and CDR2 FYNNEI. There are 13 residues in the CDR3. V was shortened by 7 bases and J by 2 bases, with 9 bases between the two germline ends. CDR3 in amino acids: CASKGVGNQPQHF. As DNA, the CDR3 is TGTGCCAGCAAGGGAGTAGGCAATCAGCCCCAGCATTTT. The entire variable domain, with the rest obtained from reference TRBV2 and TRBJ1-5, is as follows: EPEVTQTPSHQVTQMGQEVILRCVPISNHLYFYWYRQILGQKVEFLVSFYNNEISEKSEIFDDQFSVERPDGSNFTLKIRSTKLEDSAMYFCASKGVGNQPQHFGDGTRLSIL.

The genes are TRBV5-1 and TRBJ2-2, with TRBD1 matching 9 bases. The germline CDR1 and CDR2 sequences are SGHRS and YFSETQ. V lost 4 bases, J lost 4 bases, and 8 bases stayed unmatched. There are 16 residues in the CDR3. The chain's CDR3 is CASSPGQGRTTGELFF. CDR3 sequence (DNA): TGCGCCAGCAGCCCTGGACAGGGGAGGACCACCGGGGAGCTGTTTTTT.

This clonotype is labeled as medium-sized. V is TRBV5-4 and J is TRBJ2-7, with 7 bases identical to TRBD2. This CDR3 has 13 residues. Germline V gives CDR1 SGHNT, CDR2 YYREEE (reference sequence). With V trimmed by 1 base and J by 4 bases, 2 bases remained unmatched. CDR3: CASSLIGRYEQYF. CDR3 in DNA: TGTGCCAGCAGCTTGATCGGGAGGTACGAGCAGTACTTC.

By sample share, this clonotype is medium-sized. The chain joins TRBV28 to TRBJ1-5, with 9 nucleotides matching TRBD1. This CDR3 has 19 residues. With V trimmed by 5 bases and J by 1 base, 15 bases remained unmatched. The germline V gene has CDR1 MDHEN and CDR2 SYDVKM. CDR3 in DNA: TGTGCCAGCAGTGGCCAGGGACAGGGTAGGAGTGGAAGCAATCAGCCCCAGCATTTT. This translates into CASSGQGQGRSGSNQPQHF. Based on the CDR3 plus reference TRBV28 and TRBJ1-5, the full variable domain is DVKVTQSSRYLVKRTGEKVFLECVQDMDHENMFWYRQDPGLGLRLIYFSYDVKMKEKGDIPEGYSVSREKKERFSLILESASTNQTSMYLCASSGQGQGRSGSNQPQHFGDGTRLSIL.

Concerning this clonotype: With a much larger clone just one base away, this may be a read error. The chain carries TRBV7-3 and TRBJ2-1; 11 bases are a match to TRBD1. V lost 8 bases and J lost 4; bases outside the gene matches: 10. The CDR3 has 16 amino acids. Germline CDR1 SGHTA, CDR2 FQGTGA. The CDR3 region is CASGPRDRGSYNEQFF. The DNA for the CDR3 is TGTGCCAGCGGCCCAAGGGACAGGGGGTCATACAATGAGCAGTTCTTC.

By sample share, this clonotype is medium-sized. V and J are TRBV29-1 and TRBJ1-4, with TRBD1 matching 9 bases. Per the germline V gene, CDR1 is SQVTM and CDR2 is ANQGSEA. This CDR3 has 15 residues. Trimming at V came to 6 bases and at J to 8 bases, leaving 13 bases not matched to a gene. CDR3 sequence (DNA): TGCAGCGTCTGTTCTGGTCGGACAGGGGTGGAAAAACTGTTTTTT. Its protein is CSVCSGRTGVEKLFF.

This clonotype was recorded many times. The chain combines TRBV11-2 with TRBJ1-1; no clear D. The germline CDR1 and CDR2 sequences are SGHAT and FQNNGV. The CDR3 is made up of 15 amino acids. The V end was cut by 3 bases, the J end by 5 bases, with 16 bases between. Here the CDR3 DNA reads TGTGCCAGCAGCTTTCGGGAGAGGGCCGGGACTGAAGCTTTCTTT. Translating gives CASSFRERAGTEAFF. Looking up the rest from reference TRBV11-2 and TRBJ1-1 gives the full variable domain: EAGVAQSPRYKIIEKRQSVAFWCNPISGHATLYWYQQILGQGPKLLIQFQNNGVVDDSQLPKDRFSAERLKGVDSTLKIQPAKLEDSAVYLCASSFRERAGTEAFFGQGTRLTVV.

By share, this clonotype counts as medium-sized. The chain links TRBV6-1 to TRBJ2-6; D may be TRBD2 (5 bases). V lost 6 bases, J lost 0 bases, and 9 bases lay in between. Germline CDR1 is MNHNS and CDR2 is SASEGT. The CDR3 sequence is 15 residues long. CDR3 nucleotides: TGTGCCAGCAGGGACTCCAGCTCTGGGGCCAACGTCCTGACTTTC. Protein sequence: CASRDSSSGANVLTF.

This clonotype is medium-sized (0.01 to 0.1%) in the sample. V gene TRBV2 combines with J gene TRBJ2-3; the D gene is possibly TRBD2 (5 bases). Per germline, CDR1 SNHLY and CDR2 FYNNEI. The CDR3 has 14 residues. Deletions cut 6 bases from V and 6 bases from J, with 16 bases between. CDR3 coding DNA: TGTGCCAGCAGGGAACCTCAGAGAGGGGATACGCAGTATTTT. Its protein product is CASREPQRGDTQYF.

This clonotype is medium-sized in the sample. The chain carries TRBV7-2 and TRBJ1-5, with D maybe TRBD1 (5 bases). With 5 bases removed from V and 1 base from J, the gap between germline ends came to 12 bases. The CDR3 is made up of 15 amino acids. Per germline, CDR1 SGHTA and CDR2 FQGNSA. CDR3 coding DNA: TGTGCCAGCAGCCCAAACCGGGGCAGCAATCAGCCCCAGCATTTT. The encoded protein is CASSPNRGSNQPQHF.

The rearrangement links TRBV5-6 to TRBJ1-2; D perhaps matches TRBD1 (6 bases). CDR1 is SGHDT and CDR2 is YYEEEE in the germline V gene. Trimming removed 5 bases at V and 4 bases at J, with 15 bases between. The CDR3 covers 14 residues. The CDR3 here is CASSYWGATYGYTF. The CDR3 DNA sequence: TGTGCCAGCAGTTACTGGGGGGCCACCTATGGCTACACCTTC.

The CDR3 spells CASSSPGQPTSRYEQYF. In nucleotides, the CDR3 is TGTGCCAGCAGTTCCCCCGGACAGCCCACCTCCCGCTACGAGCAGTACTTC. This chain connects TRBV6-5 to TRBJ2-7; D is perhaps TRBD1 (6 bases). CDR1 is MNHEY and CDR2 is SVGAGI in the germline V gene. V lost 4 bases to trimming and J lost 3 bases, with 22 bases between them. CDR3 length: 17 amino acids.

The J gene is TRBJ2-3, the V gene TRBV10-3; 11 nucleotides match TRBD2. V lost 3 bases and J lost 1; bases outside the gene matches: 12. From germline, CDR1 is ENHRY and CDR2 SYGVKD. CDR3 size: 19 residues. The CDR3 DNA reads TGTGCCATCAGTGAAAATAGCGGGGGGGCGATTTTTGGCACAGATACGCAGTATTTT. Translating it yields CAISENSGGAIFGTDTQYF.

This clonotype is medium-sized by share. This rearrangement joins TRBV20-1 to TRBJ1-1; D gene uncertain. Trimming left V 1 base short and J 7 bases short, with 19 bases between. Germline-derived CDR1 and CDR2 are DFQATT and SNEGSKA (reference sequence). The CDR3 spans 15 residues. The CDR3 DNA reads TGCAGTGCTAGAGTAGTACAAGGGTGGCGTGGTGAAGCTTTCTTT. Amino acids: CSARVVQGWRGEAFF.

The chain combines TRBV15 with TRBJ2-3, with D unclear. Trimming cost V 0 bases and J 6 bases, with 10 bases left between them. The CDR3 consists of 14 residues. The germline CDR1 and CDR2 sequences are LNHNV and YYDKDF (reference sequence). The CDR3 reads CATSREAILDTQYF. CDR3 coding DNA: TGTGCCACCAGCAGAGAGGCGATTCTGGATACGCAGTATTTT.

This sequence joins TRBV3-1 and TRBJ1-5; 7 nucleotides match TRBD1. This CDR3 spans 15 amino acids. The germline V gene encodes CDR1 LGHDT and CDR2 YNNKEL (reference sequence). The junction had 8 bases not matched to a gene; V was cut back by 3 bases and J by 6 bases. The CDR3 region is CASSHTTGEGQPQHF. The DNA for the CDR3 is TGTGCCAGCAGCCATACCACAGGGGAGGGTCAGCCCCAGCATTTT.

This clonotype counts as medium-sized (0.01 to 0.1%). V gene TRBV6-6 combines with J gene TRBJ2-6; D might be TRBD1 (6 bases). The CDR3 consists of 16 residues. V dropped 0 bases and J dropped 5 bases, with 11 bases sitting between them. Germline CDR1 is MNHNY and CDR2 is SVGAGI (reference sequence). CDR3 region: CASSYSTGRRANVLTF. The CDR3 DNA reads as TGTGCCAGCAGTTACTCGACAGGCCGGAGGGCCAACGTCCTGACTTTC.

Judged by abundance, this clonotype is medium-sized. The CDR3 sequence is CASSLNPNYGYTF. The CDR3 DNA sequence: TGTGCCAGCAGTTTGAACCCGAATTATGGCTACACCTTC. The chain has TRBV28 and TRBJ1-2, with unresolved D. From germline, CDR1 is MDHEN and CDR2 SYDVKM. Between the trimmed V and J ends, which lost 3 bases and 5 bases, there was a span of 10 bases. This CDR3 contains 13 residues.

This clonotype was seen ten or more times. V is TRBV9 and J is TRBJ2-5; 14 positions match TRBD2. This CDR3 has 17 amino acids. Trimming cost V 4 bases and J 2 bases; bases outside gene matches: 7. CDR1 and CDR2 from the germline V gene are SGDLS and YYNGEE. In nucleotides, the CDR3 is TGTGCCAGCAGCCTGGGGACTAGCGGGGGTGCTCAAGAGACCCAGTACTTC. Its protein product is CASSLGTSGGAQETQYF.

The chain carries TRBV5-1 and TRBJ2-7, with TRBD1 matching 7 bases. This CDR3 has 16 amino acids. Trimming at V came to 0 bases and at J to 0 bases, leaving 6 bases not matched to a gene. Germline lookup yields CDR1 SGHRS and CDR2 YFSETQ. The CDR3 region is CASSLGHRDSSYEQYF. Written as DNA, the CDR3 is TGCGCCAGCAGCTTGGGTCATAGGGACAGCTCCTACGAGCAGTACTTC.

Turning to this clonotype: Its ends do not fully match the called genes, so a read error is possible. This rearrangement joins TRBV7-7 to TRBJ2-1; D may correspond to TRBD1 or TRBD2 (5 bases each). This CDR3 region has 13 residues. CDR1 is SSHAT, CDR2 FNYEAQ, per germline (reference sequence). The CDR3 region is CASSPGTLNEQFF. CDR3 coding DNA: TGTGCTAGCAGCCCCGGGACCTTGAATGAGCAGTTCTTC.

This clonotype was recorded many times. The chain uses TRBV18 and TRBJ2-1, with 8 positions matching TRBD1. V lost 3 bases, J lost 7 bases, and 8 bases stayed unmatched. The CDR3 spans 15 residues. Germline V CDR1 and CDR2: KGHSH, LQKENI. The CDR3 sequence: CASSPQTGALNEQFF. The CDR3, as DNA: TGTGCCAGCTCACCCCAGACAGGGGCCCTTAATGAGCAGTTCTTC.

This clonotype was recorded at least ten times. The CDR3 is CSARDPGQGNYGYTF. CDR3 in DNA: TGCAGTGCTAGAGATCCCGGACAGGGCAACTATGGCTACACCTTC. V usage is TRBV20-1 and J usage is TRBJ1-2, with 8 bases aligning to TRBD1. The V and J ends lost 0 bases and 2 bases, in that order; junction bases with no gene match: 5. The CDR3 totals 15 residues. The germline gives CDR1 DFQATT, CDR2 SNEGSKA (reference sequence).

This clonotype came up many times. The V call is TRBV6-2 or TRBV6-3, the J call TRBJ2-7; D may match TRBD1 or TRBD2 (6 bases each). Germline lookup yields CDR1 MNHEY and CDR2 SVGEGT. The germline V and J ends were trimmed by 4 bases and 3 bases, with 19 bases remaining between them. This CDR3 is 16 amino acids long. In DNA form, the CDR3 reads TGTGCCAGCAGTTTGGGCCCTCCGGGGGCCAGCTACGAGCAGTACTTC. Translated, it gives CASSLGPPGASYEQYF.

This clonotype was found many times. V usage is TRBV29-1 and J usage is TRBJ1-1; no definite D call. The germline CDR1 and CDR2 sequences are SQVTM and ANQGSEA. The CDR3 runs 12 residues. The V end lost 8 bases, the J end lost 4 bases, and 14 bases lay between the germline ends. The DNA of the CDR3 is TGCAGCTCAAATCTGGGTCCCACTGAAGCTTTCTTT. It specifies CSSNLGPTEAFF.

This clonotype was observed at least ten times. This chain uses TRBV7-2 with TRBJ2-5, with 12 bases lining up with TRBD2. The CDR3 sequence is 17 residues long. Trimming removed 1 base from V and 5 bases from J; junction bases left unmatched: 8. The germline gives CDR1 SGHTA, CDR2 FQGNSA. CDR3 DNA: TGTGCCAGCAGCTTAGGGGCCCTAGCGGGGGGGCTTGAGACCCAGTACTTC. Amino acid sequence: CASSLGALAGGLETQYF.

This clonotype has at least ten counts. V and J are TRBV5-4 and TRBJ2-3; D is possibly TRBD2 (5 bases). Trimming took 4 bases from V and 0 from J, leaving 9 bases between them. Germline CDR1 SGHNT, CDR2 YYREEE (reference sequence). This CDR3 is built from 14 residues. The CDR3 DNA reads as TGTGCCAGCAGCCCGAGGACTAGCACAGATACGCAGTATTTT. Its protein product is CASSPRTSTDTQYF.

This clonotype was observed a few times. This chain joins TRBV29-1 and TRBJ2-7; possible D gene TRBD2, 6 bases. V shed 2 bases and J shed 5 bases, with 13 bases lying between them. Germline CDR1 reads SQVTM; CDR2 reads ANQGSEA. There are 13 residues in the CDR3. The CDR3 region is CSVETSTLNEQYF. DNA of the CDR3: TGCAGCGTTGAAACTAGCACTCTTAACGAGCAGTACTTC.